This T cell receptor beta chain was recovered during a study of T cell responses to AZD1222 COVID-19 vaccine. About the study: Second-dose intervals near 4 or 12 weeks were combined.

With regard to this clone: Its antigen is unknown.

Study-level results: There were repertoire samples only from the period after the peak T cell response. A mostly white British donor set with more females was recruited, and clonal diversity was possibly underestimated.

Data came from immunoSEQ multiplex PCR; TCRdb stores just in-frame clones and leaves some out. The sample consists of fewer than 95,000 clones, 80% to 90% of them appearing once. Trimming left V 2 bases short and J 1 base short, with 9 bases between. Germline CDR1 and CDR2: SGHTA and FQGTGA. CDR3 length: 14 amino acids. This sequence originates from an adult in good health. The chain couples TRBV7-3 to TRBJ2-7; the D gene is possibly TRBD1 (5 bases). Source: peripheral blood, taken on day 0 of AZD1222 vaccination. The CDR3 region has the DNA TGTGCCAGCAGCTTAGATACAGGATCCTACGAGCAGTACTTC. It specifies CASSLDTGSYEQYF.